A single T cell receptor beta chain is shown here with its context. J gave up 5 bases and V 6 bases, and 9 bases lay outside the gene matches. In germline, CDR1 is MDHEN, CDR2 SYDVKM. The CDR3 has 15 amino acids. The source of the sample is a study of blood T cell repertoires in COVID-19. The protocol was immunoSEQ multiplex PCR, while the TCRdb copy is restricted to in-frame clones and leaves out a portion. Of roughly 230,000 clones listed, around four fifths are singletons. The V gene is TRBV28, the J gene TRBJ2-3; 9 bases match TRBD1. The sequence was collected from a middle-aged man with acute or convalescent COVID-19. Sequenced material: peripheral blood. The chain's CDR3 is CASRERDRVGDTQYF. For the CDR3, the DNA is TGTGCCAGCAGAGAGCGGGACAGGGTTGGAGATACGCAGTATTTT. Combining the CDR3 with reference TRBV28 and TRBJ2-3 gives the whole variable domain DVKVTQSSRYLVKRTGEKVFLECVQDMDHENMFWYRQDPGLGLRLIYFSYDVKMKEKGDIPEGYSVSREKKERFSLILESASTNQTSMYLCASRERDRVGDTQYFGPGTRLTVL.